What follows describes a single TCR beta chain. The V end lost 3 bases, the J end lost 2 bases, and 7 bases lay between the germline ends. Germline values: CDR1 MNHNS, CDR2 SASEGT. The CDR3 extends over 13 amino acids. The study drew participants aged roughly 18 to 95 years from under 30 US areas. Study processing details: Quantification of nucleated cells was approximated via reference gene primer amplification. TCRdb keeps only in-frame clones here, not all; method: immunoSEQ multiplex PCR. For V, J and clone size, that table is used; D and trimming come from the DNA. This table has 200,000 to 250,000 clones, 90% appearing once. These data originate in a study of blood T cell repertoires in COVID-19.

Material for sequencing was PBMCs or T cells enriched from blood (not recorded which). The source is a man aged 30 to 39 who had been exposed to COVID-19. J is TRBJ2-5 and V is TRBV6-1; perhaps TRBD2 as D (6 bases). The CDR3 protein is CASSERDQETQYF. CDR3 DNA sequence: TGTGCCAGCAGTGAGCGGGATCAAGAGACCCAGTACTTC.